The 30 T cell receptor beta chains below all came from one sample that was sequenced in a study of control samples from healthy donors and cancer patients. Produced via immunoSEQ multiplex PCR; TCRdb's table is partial and in-frame only. The table has 70,000 to 100,000 clones, roughly 90% seen once. The specimen was PBMCs. These receptors all stem from a woman aged 55-70 years with head and neck cancer.

This chain joins TRBV3-1 (or the pseudogene TRBV3-2) and TRBJ1-2, with 9 bases fitting TRBD1. CDR3 length: 14 amino acids. The V and J ends lost 1 base and 8 bases, in that order; junction bases with no gene match: 5. Germline CDR1 and CDR2: LGHDT and YNNKEL (reference sequence). The CDR3 DNA follows: TGTGCCAGCAGCCAAGCGACAGGGGGAGGGGGCTACACCTTC. Protein product: CASSQATGGGGYTF.

The gene calls are TRBV28 and TRBJ2-7; D possibly uses TRBD1 or TRBD2 (5 bases each). The CDR3 extends over 14 amino acids. Germline CDR1 and CDR2: MDHEN and SYDVKM. V shed 6 bases and J shed 3 bases, with 15 bases lying between them. The CDR3 is CASRKRGSYYEQYF. CDR3 coding DNA: TGTGCCAGCAGGAAACGGGGCTCCTACTACGAGCAGTACTTC. The full variable domain, in which reference TRBV28 and TRBJ2-7 provide the parts outside the CDR3, is DVKVTQSSRYLVKRTGEKVFLECVQDMDHENMFWYRQDPGLGLRLIYFSYDVKMKEKGDIPEGYSVSREKKERFSLILESASTNQTSMYLCASRKRGSYYEQYFGPGTRLTVT.

This chain joins TRBV7-2 and TRBJ1-5; D may be TRBD1 (6 bases). Germline V gene data show CDR1 as SGHTA and CDR2 as FQGNSA. The V end lost 4 bases, the J end lost 0 bases, and 10 bases lay between the germline ends. The CDR3 has 15 amino acids. The CDR3 DNA sequence: TGTGCCAGCAGCTCCACAGGGACTAGCAATCAGCCCCAGCATTTT. Amino acid sequence: CASSSTGTSNQPQHF.

The chain employs TRBV19 and TRBJ1-2, with 8 bases aligning to TRBD1. The CDR3 has 15 amino acids. With V trimmed by 3 bases and J by 7 bases, 10 bases remained unmatched. CDR1 LNHDA and CDR2 SQIVND come from the germline V gene (reference sequence). The CDR3 sequence: CASSIPGQEATGYTF. The CDR3, as DNA: TGTGCCAGTAGTATCCCGGGACAGGAAGCCACTGGCTACACCTTC.

This rearrangement joins TRBV5-1 to TRBJ1-4; no clear D gene. Germline assignment: CDR1 SGHRS and CDR2 YFSETQ. This CDR3 has 15 residues. Between the trimmed V and J ends, which lost 0 bases and 8 bases, there was a span of 14 bases. CDR3 nucleotides: TGCGCCAGCAGCTTGGTTCACGGGGATGGAGAAAAACTGTTTTTT. Encoded protein: CASSLVHGDGEKLFF.

This clone was seen only a few times. CDR3 region: CASSQDSRLAGVYEQYF. The DNA for the CDR3 is TGTGCCAGCAGCCAAGATAGCCGACTAGCGGGGGTCTACGAGCAGTACTTC. The chain uses TRBV4-2 and TRBJ2-7; 12 bases line up with TRBD2. J gave up 3 bases and V 0 bases, and 6 bases lay outside the gene matches. Germline loops: CDR1 LGHNA, CDR2 YNFKEQ. There are 17 residues in the CDR3.

The chain employs TRBV4-3 and TRBJ2-2; TRBD2 matches 9 bases. This CDR3 contains 18 residues. J gave up 8 bases and V 0 bases, and 13 bases lay outside the gene matches. CDR1 and CDR2 from the germline V gene are LGHNA and YSLEER. The CDR3 here is CASSQDRPRGRAWGELFF. CDR3 DNA sequence: TGCGCCAGCAGCCAAGATCGGCCCCGCGGGAGGGCCTGGGGGGAGCTGTTTTTT.

This chain connects TRBV7-2 to TRBJ2-7; 9 nucleotides align to TRBD2. This CDR3 has 13 residues. The V gene's germline CDR1 is SGHTA and CDR2 FQGNSA. After removal of 10 bases from V and 0 bases from J, the junction contained 4 bases not matched to a gene. The CDR3 sequence: CATAGGPSYEQYF. The CDR3, as DNA: TGTGCCACCGCGGGAGGGCCCTCCTACGAGCAGTACTTC.

The rearrangement uses TRBV29-1 and TRBJ1-1; unclear D gene. Germline V gene data show CDR1 as SQVTM and CDR2 as ANQGSEA. V was pared by 7 bases and J by 7 bases, with 16 bases between. The CDR3 is 12 residues long. CDR3 nucleotide sequence: TGCAGCGGCTCCACCGAGTGGTATGAAGCTTTCTTT. Protein product: CSGSTEWYEAFF.

This rearrangement joins TRBV29-1 to TRBJ1-6; maybe TRBD1 (6 bases). Germline values: CDR1 SQVTM, CDR2 ANQGSEA. There are 14 residues in the CDR3. V was shortened by 5 bases and J by 10 bases, with 18 bases between the two germline ends. Here the CDR3 DNA reads TGCAGCGTTAAACCCGCAGGGGAGGGATCACCCCTCCACTTT. Amino acid sequence: CSVKPAGEGSPLHF.

With regard to this clone: The sample contains more than one DNA sequence encoding this CDR3. The chain couples TRBV28 to TRBJ2-5; 7 nucleotides match TRBD2. Germline values: CDR1 MDHEN, CDR2 SYDVKM. The V segment lost 3 bases and the J segment 4 bases; nucleotides outside the gene matches: 5. The CDR3 spans 14 residues. The CDR3: CASSLAGARETQYF. The CDR3 region has the DNA TGTGCCAGCAGTTTGGCGGGAGCGAGAGAGACCCAGTACTTC. The full variable domain, its missing parts supplied by reference TRBV28 and TRBJ2-5, is DVKVTQSSRYLVKRTGEKVFLECVQDMDHENMFWYRQDPGLGLRLIYFSYDVKMKEKGDIPEGYSVSREKKERFSLILESASTNQTSMYLCASSLAGARETQYFGPGTRLLVL.

This clone was seen just once. The chain uses TRBV2 and TRBJ2-1, with 7 bases that match TRBD1. Germline lookup yields CDR1 SNHLY and CDR2 FYNNEI. V dropped 1 base and J dropped 2; count of bases not matched to a gene: 5. The CDR3 consists of 16 residues. Written as DNA, the CDR3 is TGTGCCAGCAGTGAAGTTACACAGGGGCCCTACAATGAGCAGTTCTTC. Translation: CASSEVTQGPYNEQFF.

V is TRBV5-4 and J is TRBJ2-7; D may correspond to TRBD1 or TRBD2 (6 bases each). The CDR3 has 16 amino acids. The germline V gene has CDR1 SGHNT and CDR2 YYREEE (reference sequence). V gave up 4 bases and J gave up 3 bases, with 20 bases separating them. This CDR3 reads CASSPAGWRTDYEQYF. CDR3 bases: TGTGCCAGCAGCCCCGCGGGGTGGAGGACAGACTACGAGCAGTACTTC. Full variable domain (remainder filled in from reference TRBV5-4 and TRBJ2-7): ETGVTQSPTHLIKTRGQQVTLRCSSQSGHNTVSWYQQALGQGPQFIFQYYREEENGRGNFPPRFSGLQFPNYSSELNVNALELDDSALYLCASSPAGWRTDYEQYFGPGTRLTVT.

V usage is TRBV19 and J usage is TRBJ2-1, with 8 bases aligning to TRBD2. Trimming at V came to 4 bases and at J to 5 bases, leaving 4 bases not matched to a gene. Germline CDR1 and CDR2: LNHDA and SQIVND (reference sequence). The CDR3 consists of 14 residues. CDR3 amino acids: CASSSSGNNNEQFF. Here the CDR3 DNA reads TGTGCCAGTAGTAGTAGCGGGAACAACAATGAGCAGTTCTTC.

The chain carries TRBV7-2 and TRBJ1-4, with TRBD1 identical over 7 bases. CDR3 size: 14 residues. The V and J ends lost 0 bases and 7 bases, in that order; junction bases with no gene match: 2. The V gene's germline CDR1 is SGHTA and CDR2 FQGNSA. This CDR3 is CASSLAGGGEKLFF. CDR3 bases: TGTGCCAGCAGCTTAGCAGGGGGCGGTGAAAAACTGTTTTTT. Complete variable domain (other parts from reference TRBV7-2 and TRBJ1-4): GAGVSQSPSNKVTEKGKDVELRCDPISGHTALYWYRQSLGQGLEFLIYFQGNSAPDKSGLPSDRFSAERTGGSVSTLTIQRTQQEDSAVYLCASSLAGGGEKLFFGSGTQLSVL.

The chain couples TRBV6-1 to TRBJ1-6; D possibly corresponds to TRBD1 (6 bases). The CDR3 is made up of 15 amino acids. Between the trimmed V and J ends, which lost 0 bases and 10 bases, there was a span of 13 bases. Germline V gene sequence: CDR1 MNHNS, CDR2 SASEGT. The CDR3 DNA reads TGTGCCAGCAGTGAAGCGCTTCCAGGGGACTCACCCCTCCACTTT. It specifies CASSEALPGDSPLHF.

V and J are TRBV5-1 and TRBJ2-5, with a tentative D call TRBD1 (7 bases). The CDR3 consists of 15 residues. Germline V gene data show CDR1 as SGHRS and CDR2 as YFSETQ. With 4 bases removed from V and 3 bases from J, the gap between germline ends came to 16 bases. The CDR3 sequence: CASSPAGGKEETQYF. The CDR3 coding sequence is TGCGCCAGCAGCCCCGCAGGGGGGAAGGAAGAGACCCAGTACTTC.

The rearrangement uses TRBV5-6 and TRBJ1-4, with TRBD1 matching over 7 bases. Germline assignment: CDR1 SGHDT and CDR2 YYEEEE. This CDR3 is 16 amino acids long. The V gene end was trimmed by 3 bases and the J gene end by 0 bases; junction bases not matched to a gene: 5. CDR3 in amino acids: CASSSTGDATNEKLFF. CDR3 coding DNA: TGTGCCAGCAGCTCCACAGGGGACGCAACTAATGAAAAACTGTTTTTT.

In this sample, this clone turned up once. This chain connects TRBV19 to TRBJ2-5; TRBD2 agrees at 7 bases. With V trimmed by 3 bases and J by 1 base, 5 bases remained unmatched. The germline V gene encodes CDR1 LNHDA and CDR2 SQIVND (reference sequence). CDR3 length: 15 amino acids. The CDR3 region is CASSIRSSGQETQYF. The DNA of the CDR3 is TGTGCCAGTAGTATTAGGTCTAGCGGCCAAGAGACCCAGTACTTC.

This clone was seen a few times. The chain couples TRBV7-3 to TRBJ1-1; TRBD1 matches at 7 bases. Germline V lookup: CDR1 SGHTA, CDR2 FQGTGA. The CDR3 covers 13 residues. V lost 5 bases, J lost 8 bases, and 8 bases stayed unmatched. Here the CDR3 reads CASSPPMTGEAFF. The CDR3 nucleotides are TGTGCCAGCAGCCCGCCTATGACAGGGGAAGCTTTCTTT. Based on the CDR3 plus reference TRBV7-3 and TRBJ1-1, the full variable domain is GAGVSQTPSNKVTEKGKYVELRCDPISGHTALYWYRQSLGQGPEFLIYFQGTGAADDSGLPNDRFFAVRPEGSVSTLKIQRTERGDSAVYLCASSPPMTGEAFFGQGTRLTVV.

This chain joins TRBV10-3 and TRBJ1-1; perhaps TRBD1 as D (5 bases). V lost 0 bases and J 0 bases, leaving 11 bases between the germline ends. Germline CDR1 is ENHRY and CDR2 is SYGVKD. The CDR3 contains 16 residues. The CDR3 is CAISESGGPMNTEAFF. CDR3 in DNA: TGTGCCATCAGTGAGTCCGGGGGACCTATGAACACTGAAGCTTTCTTT.

The J gene is TRBJ2-1, the V gene TRBV24-1, with 9 bases that match TRBD1. CDR1 and CDR2 (germline): KGHDR, SFDVKD. Losses at the gene ends were 2 bases for V and 6 bases for J; bases not matched to a gene: 10. This CDR3 spans 17 amino acids. CDR3 nucleotide sequence: TGTGCCACCAGTGATTCGATTACAGGGGGCGCTGGCAATGAGCAGTTCTTC. Encoded protein: CATSDSITGGAGNEQFF.

This clone was observed a handful of times. V is TRBV19 and J is TRBJ1-5; D gene ambiguous. The CDR3 has 12 residues. Trimming took off 1 base at V and 6 bases at J, with 4 bases between the two ends. CDR1 is LNHDA and CDR2 is SQIVND in the germline V gene (reference sequence). The CDR3 region is CASSIGVQPQHF. The CDR3 nucleotides are TGTGCCAGTAGTATAGGGGTTCAGCCCCAGCATTTT.

This chain links TRBV29-1 with TRBJ2-1, with D unresolved. Germline assignment: CDR1 SQVTM and CDR2 ANQGSEA. V was shortened by 0 bases and J by 7 bases, with 10 bases between the two germline ends. The CDR3 consists of 13 residues. The CDR3 protein is CSVEDPYGNEQFF. CDR3 nucleotides: TGCAGCGTTGAAGATCCTTACGGGAATGAGCAGTTCTTC.

CDR3 bases: TGTGCCACCTACAAGACAGGTTCCTACGAGCAGTACTTC. Protein product: CATYKTGSYEQYF. The chain is built from TRBV6-4 and TRBJ2-7, with a weak D call TRBD1 (6 bases). CDR3 length: 13 residues. Germline CDR1 is MRHNA and CDR2 is SNTAGT. Trimming left V 10 bases short and J 1 base short, with 14 bases between.

The chain couples TRBV27 to TRBJ2-1, with D perhaps TRBD1 (6 bases). The germline gives CDR1 MNHEY, CDR2 SMNVEV (reference sequence). Between the trimmed V and J ends, which lost 7 bases and 6 bases, there was a span of 19 bases. The CDR3 is 15 amino acids. CDR3 in DNA: TGTGCCAGCACCCCCCGGCAGGGGATCTCCAATGAGCAGTTCTTC. Residues: CASTPRQGISNEQFF.

The chain joins TRBV19 to TRBJ2-3; 10 bases agree with TRBD2. With 9 bases clipped from V and 2 bases from J, the junction kept 5 bases outside the gene matches. CDR1 and CDR2 from the germline V gene are LNHDA and SQIVND (reference sequence). The CDR3 contains 14 residues. CDR3 bases: TGTGCCAGCAGGACTAGCGGTTTCACAGATACGCAGTATTTT. It encodes CASRTSGFTDTQYF.

J is TRBJ1-1 and V is TRBV5-1; D may be TRBD1 (6 bases). CDR1 and CDR2 from the germline V gene are SGHRS and YFSETQ. V gave up 4 bases and J gave up 1 base, with 11 bases separating them. The CDR3 has 14 residues. CDR3 region: CASSVQQGNTEAFF. The CDR3 DNA follows: TGCGCCAGCAGCGTTCAACAGGGGAACACTGAAGCTTTCTTT.

This clone was detected a few times. The DNA for the CDR3 is TGTGCCATCAGACCCCCGGGACCAAGGCAAGCACCCTATGGCTACACCTTC. It specifies CAIRPPGPRQAPYGYTF. V gene TRBV10-3 combines with J gene TRBJ1-2; D is possibly TRBD1 (5 bases). CDR1 is ENHRY, CDR2 SYGVKD, per germline. Trimming stripped 6 bases from V and 4 bases from J, with 24 bases between. This CDR3 comprises 17 residues.

The rearrangement uses TRBV19 and TRBJ2-2; 12 bases agree with TRBD2. The CDR3 loop spans 16 amino acids. J lost 4 bases, V lost 4 bases, and 4 bases had no gene match. CDR1 and CDR2 from the germline V gene are LNHDA and SQIVND (reference sequence). The CDR3 coding sequence is TGTGCCAGTAGTAAGACTAGCGGGAGAACCACCGGGGAGCTGTTTTTT. Amino acid sequence: CASSKTSGRTTGELFF.